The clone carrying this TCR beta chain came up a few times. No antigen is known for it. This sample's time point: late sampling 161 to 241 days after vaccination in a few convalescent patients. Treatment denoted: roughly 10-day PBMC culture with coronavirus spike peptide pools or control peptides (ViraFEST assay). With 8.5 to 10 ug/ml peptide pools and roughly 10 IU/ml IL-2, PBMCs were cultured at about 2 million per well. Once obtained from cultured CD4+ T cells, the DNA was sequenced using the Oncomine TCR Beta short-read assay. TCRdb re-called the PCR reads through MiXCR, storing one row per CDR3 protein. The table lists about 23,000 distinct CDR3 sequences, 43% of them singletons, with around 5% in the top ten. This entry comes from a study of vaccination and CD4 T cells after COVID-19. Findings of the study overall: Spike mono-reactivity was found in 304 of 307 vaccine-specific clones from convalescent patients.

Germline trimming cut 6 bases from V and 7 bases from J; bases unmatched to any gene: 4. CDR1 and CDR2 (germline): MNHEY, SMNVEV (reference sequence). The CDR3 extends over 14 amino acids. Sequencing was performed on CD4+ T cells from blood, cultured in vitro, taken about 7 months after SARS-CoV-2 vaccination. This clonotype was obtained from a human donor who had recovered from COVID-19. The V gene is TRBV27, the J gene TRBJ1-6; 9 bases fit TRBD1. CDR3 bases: TGTGCCAGCAGGCGGACAGGGGACAATTCACCCCTCCACTTT. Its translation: CASRRTGDNSPLHF.